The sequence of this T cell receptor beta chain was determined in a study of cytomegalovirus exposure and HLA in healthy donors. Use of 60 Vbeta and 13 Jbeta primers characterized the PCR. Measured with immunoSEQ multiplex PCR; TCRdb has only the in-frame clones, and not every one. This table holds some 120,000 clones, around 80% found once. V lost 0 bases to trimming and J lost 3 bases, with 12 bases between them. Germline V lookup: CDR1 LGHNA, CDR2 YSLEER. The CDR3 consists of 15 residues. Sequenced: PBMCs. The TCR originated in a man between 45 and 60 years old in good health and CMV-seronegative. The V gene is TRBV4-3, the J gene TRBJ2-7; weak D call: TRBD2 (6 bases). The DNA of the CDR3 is TGCGCCAGCAGCCAAGAACCTAGCGACGTCTACGAGCAGTACTTC. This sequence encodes CASSQEPSDVYEQYF.